This section outlines one TCR beta chain sequence together with its context. These data come from a study of T cell changes during pregnancy in multiple sclerosis. Method: immunoSEQ multiplex PCR; TCRdb's copy keeps in-frame clones and lacks some. This sample yields 61,000 or so clones, of which 93% are seen a single time; roughly 0.35% belongs to the top ten. V was shortened by 5 bases and J by 2 bases, with 16 bases between the two germline ends. The CDR3 runs to 16 residues. Germline V gene sequence: CDR1 MDHEN, CDR2 SYDVKM. The receptor comes from a female donor with multiple sclerosis, enrolled in a pregnancy study. This sample comprised CD4+ T cells from peripheral blood mononuclear cells, obtained before pregnancy. The chain employs TRBV28 and TRBJ1-5; D remains ambiguous. This CDR3 is CASSLGGPAGNQPQHF. Here the CDR3 DNA reads TGTGCCAGCAGTCTGGGAGGGCCTGCCGGCAATCAGCCCCAGCATTTT. Supplemented by reference TRBV28 and TRBJ1-5, the full variable domain reads DVKVTQSSRYLVKRTGEKVFLECVQDMDHENMFWYRQDPGLGLRLIYFSYDVKMKEKGDIPEGYSVSREKKERFSLILESASTNQTSMYLCASSLGGPAGNQPQHFGDGTRLSIL.